These 18 T cell receptor beta chains came from one sample sequenced in a study of blood T cell repertoires in COVID-19. The repertoire was sequenced with immunoSEQ multiplex PCR; TCRdb's copy has only in-frame clones and lacks some. The repertoire consists of under 65,000 clones, with around 90% occurring once and the leading ten covering approximately 15%. The sequenced sample was peripheral blood. The receptor source for this set is a man aged 80 or over with acute or convalescent COVID-19.

The chain has TRBV2 and TRBJ2-7; 10 bases fit TRBD2. CDR1 is SNHLY, CDR2 FYNNEI, per germline. Trimming took 4 bases from V and 2 from J; bases not matched to a gene: 11. This CDR3 has 17 amino acids. CDR3 protein: CASSADLLAGKTYEQYF. In DNA, the CDR3 is TGTGCCAGCAGTGCCGATTTACTAGCGGGGAAAACCTACGAGCAGTACTTC.

The genes are TRBV25-1 and TRBJ2-3; 7 bases line up with TRBD1. CDR1 is MGHDK, CDR2 SYGVNS, per germline. V shed 2 bases and J 0 bases; nucleotides not matched to a gene: 2. This CDR3 spans 15 amino acids. The CDR3 nucleotides are TGTGCCAGCAGTGAAGGCAGGGGGAGCACAGATACGCAGTATTTT. Protein product: CASSEGRGSTDTQYF.

This rearrangement joins TRBV24-1 to TRBJ1-5, with D maybe TRBD1 (5 bases). V was cut by 10 bases and J by 3 bases, with 21 bases left in between. CDR1 is KGHDR and CDR2 is SFDVKD in the germline V gene. This CDR3 contains 16 residues. Here the CDR3 DNA reads TGTGCCACAGCGGGGACCTCCAACGGAAACAATCAGCCCCAGCATTTT. Translating it yields CATAGTSNGNNQPQHF.

J is TRBJ1-5 and V is TRBV6-6; possibly TRBD1 for D (6 bases). This CDR3 is 15 amino acids long. Germline lookup yields CDR1 MNHNY and CDR2 SVGAGI (reference sequence). V lost 2 bases to trimming and J lost 3 bases, with 11 bases between them. The CDR3 here is CASSYRHRDNQPQHF. Here the CDR3 DNA reads TGTGCCAGCAGTTACAGACACAGGGACAATCAGCCCCAGCATTTT.

The V gene is TRBV5-1, the J gene TRBJ2-5; tentative D call: TRBD1 (5 bases). V was shortened by 1 base and J by 4 bases, with 17 bases between the two germline ends. The CDR3 sequence is 16 residues long. Germline CDR1 reads SGHRS; CDR2 reads YFSETQ. CDR3 sequence (DNA): TGCGCCAGCAGCTTGAATGGGGCCAGGGAAGGAGAGACCCAGTACTTC. This translates into CASSLNGAREGETQYF.

The J gene is TRBJ2-5, the V gene TRBV5-1; D not certain. Germline V gene lookup returns CDR1 SGHRS and CDR2 YFSETQ. The CDR3 extends over 16 amino acids. Trimming left V 5 bases short and J 0 bases short, with 17 bases between. The CDR3 sequence is CASSLGPPRNQETQYF. CDR3 DNA sequence: TGCGCCAGCAGTCTTGGCCCCCCGAGGAACCAAGAGACCCAGTACTTC.

The CDR3 protein is CASSDTGSGELFF. CDR3 nucleotides: TGTGCCAGCAGTGACACAGGGTCCGGGGAGCTGTTTTTT. The V gene is TRBV6-4, the J gene TRBJ2-2; maybe TRBD1 (6 bases). Germline V CDR1 and CDR2: MRHNA, SNTAGT. Trimming left V 2 bases short and J 6 bases short, with 7 bases between. The CDR3 extends over 13 amino acids.

V is TRBV7-9 and J is TRBJ1-1; D is uncertain. This CDR3 has 15 residues. Germline V gives CDR1 SEHNR, CDR2 FQNEAQ (reference sequence). The ends were cut back, 2 bases at V and 0 bases at J, with 10 bases in the middle. The CDR3 is CASSLIRTVNTEAFF. CDR3 bases: TGTGCCAGCAGCTTAATCAGAACAGTGAACACTGAAGCTTTCTTT.

This clone appeared once. The chain joins TRBV6-5 to TRBJ2-5, with 11 bases that match TRBD2. The CDR3 is made up of 15 amino acids. The V gene end was trimmed by 7 bases and the J gene end by 5 bases; junction bases not matched to a gene: 9. CDR1 is MNHEY, CDR2 SVGAGI, per germline. In DNA form, the CDR3 reads TGTGCCAGCAAACCCCAAGCTAGCGGGGGGGAGACCCAGTACTTC. It is translated as CASKPQASGGETQYF.

This clone was observed a handful of times. The J gene is TRBJ1-1, the V gene TRBV6-5; no clear D. Trimming left V 6 bases short and J 10 bases short, with 18 bases between. The germline CDR1 and CDR2 sequences are MNHEY and SVGAGI. The CDR3 contains 13 residues. The CDR3 is CASRPRSPRGAFF. The CDR3 DNA follows: TGTGCCAGCAGGCCTCGGTCCCCCCGGGGAGCTTTCTTT.

The chain is built from TRBV12-3 or TRBV12-4 and TRBJ2-1; weak D call: TRBD2 (5 bases). The CDR3 runs to 13 residues. Trimming removed 6 bases at V and 4 bases at J, with 10 bases between. DNA of the CDR3: TGTGCCAGCAGCTCCACGGGGTACAATGAGCAGTTCTTC. Translating it yields CASSSTGYNEQFF.

The chain has TRBV28 and TRBJ1-5; D perhaps matches TRBD1 (6 bases). Germline values: CDR1 MDHEN, CDR2 SYDVKM. The CDR3 contains 18 residues. The V end was cut by 4 bases, the J end by 1 base, with 20 bases between. CDR3 sequence (DNA): TGTGCCAGCAGTTCGGGGGGGGCCGCGGGAACAAGCAATCAGCCCCAGCATTTT. Amino acid sequence: CASSSGGAAGTSNQPQHF. Complete variable domain (other parts from reference TRBV28 and TRBJ1-5): DVKVTQSSRYLVKRTGEKVFLECVQDMDHENMFWYRQDPGLGLRLIYFSYDVKMKEKGDIPEGYSVSREKKERFSLILESASTNQTSMYLCASSSGGAAGTSNQPQHFGDGTRLSIL.

V is TRBV5-1 and J is TRBJ2-3; D is undetermined. Trimming removed 0 bases at V and 4 bases at J, with 12 bases between. CDR1 SGHRS and CDR2 YFSETQ come from the germline V gene. The CDR3 runs 15 residues. As DNA, the CDR3 is TGCGCCAGCAGCTTGGAAGTGGTCACACCAGATACGCAGTATTTT. This codes for CASSLEVVTPDTQYF.

The V and J genes are TRBV3-1 (or the pseudogene TRBV3-2) and TRBJ1-1; 7 nucleotides align to TRBD1. The CDR3 covers 14 residues. V shed 4 bases and J 0 bases; nucleotides not matched to a gene: 2. In germline, CDR1 is LGHDT, CDR2 YNNKEL (reference sequence). The CDR3 reads CASSRGTVNTEAFF. In nucleotides, the CDR3 is TGTGCCAGCAGCCGTGGGACAGTGAACACTGAAGCTTTCTTT.

The chain combines TRBV10-3 with TRBJ1-1, with 7 bases identical to TRBD1. V shed 4 bases and J 5 bases; nucleotides not matched to a gene: 4. Germline CDR1 and CDR2: ENHRY and SYGVKD. The CDR3 covers 13 residues. The CDR3 protein is CAISGGRGTEAFF. Written as DNA, the CDR3 is TGTGCCATCAGTGGGGGCAGGGGGACTGAAGCTTTCTTT.

V gene TRBV21-1 combines with J gene TRBJ2-1; the D segment call TRBD1 is taken from the table without a DNA check. TRBV21-1 is shown as a pseudogene. The CDR3 is 17 residues long. The CDR3 DNA reads TGTGCCAGCAGCAAATGTCGATCATGGGACAGGGTCTATGAGCAGTTCTTC. Encoded protein: CASSKCRSWDRVYEQFF.

The gene calls are TRBV4-1 and TRBJ2-5; tentatively, D is TRBD2 (6 bases). V was trimmed by 6 bases and J by 0 bases, leaving 14 bases between them. The germline gives CDR1 MGHRA, CDR2 YSYEKL. This CDR3 has 15 amino acids. The CDR3 DNA reads as TGCGCCAGCAGAGGAGGGGAGGCATACCAAGAGACCCAGTACTTC. The encoded protein is CASRGGEAYQETQYF.

The chain uses TRBV5-1 and TRBJ1-2; 10 bases match TRBD1. Germline CDR1 is SGHRS and CDR2 is YFSETQ. Germline trimming cut 6 bases from V and 1 base from J; bases unmatched to any gene: 12. The CDR3 runs to 17 residues. The CDR3, as DNA: TGCGCCAGCATCCTTGCGGACAGGGGGGAGGTTAACTATGGCTACACCTTC. Translation: CASILADRGEVNYGYTF. Together with reference TRBV5-1 and TRBJ1-2, the CDR3 gives the full variable domain: KAGVTQTPRYLIKTRGQQVTLSCSPISGHRSVSWYQQTPGQGLQFLFEYFSETQRNKGNFPGRFSGRQFSNSRSEMNVSTLELGDSALYLCASILADRGEVNYGYTFGSGTRLTVV.